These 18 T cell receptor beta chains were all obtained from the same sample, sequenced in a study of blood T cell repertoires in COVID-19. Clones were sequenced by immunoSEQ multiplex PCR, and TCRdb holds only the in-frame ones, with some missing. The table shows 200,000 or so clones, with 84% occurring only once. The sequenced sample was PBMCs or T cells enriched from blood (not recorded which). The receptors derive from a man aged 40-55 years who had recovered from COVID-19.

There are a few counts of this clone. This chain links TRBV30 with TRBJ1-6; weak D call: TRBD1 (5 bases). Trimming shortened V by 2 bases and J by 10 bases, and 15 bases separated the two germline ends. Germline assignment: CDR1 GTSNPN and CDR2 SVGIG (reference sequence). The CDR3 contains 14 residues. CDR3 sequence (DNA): TGTGCCTGGAGTCTAGGAGGGGATCTCTCACCCCTCCACTTT. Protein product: CAWSLGGDLSPLHF. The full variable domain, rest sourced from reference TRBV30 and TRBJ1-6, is SQTIHQWPATLVQPVGSPLSLECTVEGTSNPNLYWYRQAAGRGLQLLFYSVGIGQISSEVPQNLSASRPQDRQFILSSKKLLLSDSGFYLCAWSLGGDLSPLHFGNGTRLTVT.

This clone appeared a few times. The CDR3 loop reads CASSPQGSSGNTIYF. The CDR3 nucleotides are TGTGCCAGCAGCCCACAAGGGAGCTCTGGAAACACCATATATTTT. The chain links TRBV9 to TRBJ1-3; D remains ambiguous. Looked up from germline, CDR1 is SGDLS and CDR2 is YYNGEE. CDR3 length equals 15 residues. The ends were cut back, 4 bases at V and 0 bases at J, with 11 bases in the middle.

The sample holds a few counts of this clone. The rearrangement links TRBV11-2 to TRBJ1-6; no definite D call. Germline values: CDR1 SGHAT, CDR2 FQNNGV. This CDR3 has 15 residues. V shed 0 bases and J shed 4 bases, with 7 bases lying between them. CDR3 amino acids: CASSLERRYNSPLHF. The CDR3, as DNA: TGTGCCAGCAGCTTAGAACGGAGGTATAATTCACCCCTCCACTTT. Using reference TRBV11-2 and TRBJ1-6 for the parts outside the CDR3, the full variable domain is EAGVAQSPRYKIIEKRQSVAFWCNPISGHATLYWYQQILGQGPKLLIQFQNNGVVDDSQLPKDRFSAERLKGVDSTLKIQPAKLEDSAVYLCASSLERRYNSPLHFGNGTRLTVT.

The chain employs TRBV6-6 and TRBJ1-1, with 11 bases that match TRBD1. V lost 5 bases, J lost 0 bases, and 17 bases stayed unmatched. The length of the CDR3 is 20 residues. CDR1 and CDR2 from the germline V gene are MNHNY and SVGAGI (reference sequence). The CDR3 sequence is CASSPTGGQGAAFLNTEAFF. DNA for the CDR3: TGTGCCAGCAGTCCAACGGGCGGACAGGGGGCGGCCTTCCTGAACACTGAAGCTTTCTTT.

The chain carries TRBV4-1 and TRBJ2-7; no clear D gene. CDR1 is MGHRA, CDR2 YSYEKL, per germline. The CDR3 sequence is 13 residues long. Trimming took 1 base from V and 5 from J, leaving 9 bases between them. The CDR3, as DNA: TGCGCCAGCAGCCAAGGCCAGGTCAACGAGCAGTACTTC. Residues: CASSQGQVNEQYF.

CDR3 sequence reads: CASSIGRGGAGGPETQYF. The CDR3, as DNA: TGTGCCAGTAGTATAGGTCGGGGAGGAGCGGGGGGGCCGGAGACCCAGTACTTC. This sequence joins TRBV19 and TRBJ2-5; 10 bases map to TRBD2. The CDR3 has 18 amino acids. The V gene's germline CDR1 is LNHDA and CDR2 SQIVND (reference sequence). The V and J ends lost 1 base and 5 bases, in that order; junction bases with no gene match: 13.

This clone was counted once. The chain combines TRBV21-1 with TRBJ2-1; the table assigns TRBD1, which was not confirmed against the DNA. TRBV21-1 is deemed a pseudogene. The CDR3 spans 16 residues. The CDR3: CASSRRDRGLGDEQFF. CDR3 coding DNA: TGTGCCAGCAGCAGGAGGGACAGGGGACTAGGGGATGAGCAGTTCTTC.

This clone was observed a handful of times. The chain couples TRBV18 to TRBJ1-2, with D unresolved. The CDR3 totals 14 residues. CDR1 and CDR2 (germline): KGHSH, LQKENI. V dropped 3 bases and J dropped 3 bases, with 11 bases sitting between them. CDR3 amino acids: CASSPNAGHYGYTF. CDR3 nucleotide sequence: TGTGCCAGCTCACCTAACGCGGGCCACTATGGCTACACCTTC.

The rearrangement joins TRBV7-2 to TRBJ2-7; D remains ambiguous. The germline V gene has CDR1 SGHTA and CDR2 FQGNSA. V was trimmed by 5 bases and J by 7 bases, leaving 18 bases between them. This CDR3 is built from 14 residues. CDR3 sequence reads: CASSPLLEVWEQYF. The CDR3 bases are TGTGCCAGCAGCCCCCTTTTAGAGGTCTGGGAGCAGTACTTC.

For the CDR3, the DNA is TGTGCCAGCAGCTCGTGGCAGGGAATGGGCTCCTACAATGAGCAGTTCTTC. Translated, it gives CASSSWQGMGSYNEQFF. The rearrangement uses TRBV7-8 and TRBJ2-1, with D possibly being TRBD1 (5 bases). The CDR3 runs to 17 residues. The V and J ends lost 4 bases and 0 bases respectively, with 16 bases between them. Germline CDR1 is SGHVS and CDR2 is FQNEAQ.

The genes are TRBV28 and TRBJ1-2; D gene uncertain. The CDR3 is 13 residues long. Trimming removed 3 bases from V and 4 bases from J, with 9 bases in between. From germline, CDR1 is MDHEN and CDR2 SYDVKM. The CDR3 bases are TGTGCCAGCAGTTTCAAGGCGGGCTATGGCTACACCTTC. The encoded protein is CASSFKAGYGYTF.

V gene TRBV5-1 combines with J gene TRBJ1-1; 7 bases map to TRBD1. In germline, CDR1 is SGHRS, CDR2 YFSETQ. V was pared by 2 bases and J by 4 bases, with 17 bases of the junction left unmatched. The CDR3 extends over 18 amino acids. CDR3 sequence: CASSFKPVFVQGGTEAFF. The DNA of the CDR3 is TGCGCCAGCAGCTTTAAACCCGTGTTTGTTCAGGGGGGCACTGAAGCTTTCTTT. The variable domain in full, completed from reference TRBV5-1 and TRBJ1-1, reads KAGVTQTPRYLIKTRGQQVTLSCSPISGHRSVSWYQQTPGQGLQFLFEYFSETQRNKGNFPGRFSGRQFSNSRSEMNVSTLELGDSALYLCASSFKPVFVQGGTEAFFGQGTRLTVV.

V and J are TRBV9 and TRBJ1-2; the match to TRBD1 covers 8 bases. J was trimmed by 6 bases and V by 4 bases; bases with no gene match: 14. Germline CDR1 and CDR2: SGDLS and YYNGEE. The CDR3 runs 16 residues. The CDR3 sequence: CASSFHGTGPPDGYTF. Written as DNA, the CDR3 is TGTGCCAGCAGCTTCCACGGGACAGGCCCTCCGGATGGCTACACCTTC. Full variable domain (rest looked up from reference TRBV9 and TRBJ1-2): DSGVTQTPKHLITATGQRVTLRCSPRSGDLSVYWYQQSLDQGLQFLIQYYNGEERAKGNILERFSAQQFPDLHSELNLSSLELGDSALYFCASSFHGTGPPDGYTFGSGTRLTVV.

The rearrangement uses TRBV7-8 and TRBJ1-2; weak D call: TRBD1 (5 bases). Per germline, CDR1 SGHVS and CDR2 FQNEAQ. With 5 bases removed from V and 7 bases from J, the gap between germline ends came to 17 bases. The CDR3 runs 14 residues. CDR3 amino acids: CASSIMGGSAGYTF. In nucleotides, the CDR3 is TGTGCCAGCAGCATAATGGGGGGGTCAGCTGGCTACACCTTC.

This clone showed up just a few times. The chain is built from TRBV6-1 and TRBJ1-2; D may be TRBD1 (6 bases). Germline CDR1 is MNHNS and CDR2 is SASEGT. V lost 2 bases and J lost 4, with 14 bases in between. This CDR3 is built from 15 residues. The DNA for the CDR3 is TGTGCCAGCAGTGAATTCGGACAGACCGTCTATGGCTACACCTTC. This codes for CASSEFGQTVYGYTF.

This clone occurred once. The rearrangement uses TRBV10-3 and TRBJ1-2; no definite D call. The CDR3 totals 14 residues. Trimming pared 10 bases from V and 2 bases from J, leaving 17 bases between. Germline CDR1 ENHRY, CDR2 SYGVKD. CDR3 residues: CATEASGGNYGYTF. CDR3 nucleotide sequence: TGTGCCACGGAGGCCTCTGGCGGAAACTATGGCTACACCTTC.

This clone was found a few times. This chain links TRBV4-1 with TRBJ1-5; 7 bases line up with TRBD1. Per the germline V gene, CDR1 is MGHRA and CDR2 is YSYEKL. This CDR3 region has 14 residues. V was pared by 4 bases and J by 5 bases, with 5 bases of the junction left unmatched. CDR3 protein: CASSRLQGHQPQHF. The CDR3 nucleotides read TGCGCCAGCAGCCGCCTACAGGGGCATCAGCCCCAGCATTTT.

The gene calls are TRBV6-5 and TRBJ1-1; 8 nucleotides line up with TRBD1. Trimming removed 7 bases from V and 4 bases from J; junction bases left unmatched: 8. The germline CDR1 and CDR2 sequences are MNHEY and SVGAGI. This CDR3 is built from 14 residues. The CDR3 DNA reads TGTGCCAGCATGGCAGGGGGCTCGGGCACTGAAGCTTTCTTT. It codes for CASMAGGSGTEAFF.